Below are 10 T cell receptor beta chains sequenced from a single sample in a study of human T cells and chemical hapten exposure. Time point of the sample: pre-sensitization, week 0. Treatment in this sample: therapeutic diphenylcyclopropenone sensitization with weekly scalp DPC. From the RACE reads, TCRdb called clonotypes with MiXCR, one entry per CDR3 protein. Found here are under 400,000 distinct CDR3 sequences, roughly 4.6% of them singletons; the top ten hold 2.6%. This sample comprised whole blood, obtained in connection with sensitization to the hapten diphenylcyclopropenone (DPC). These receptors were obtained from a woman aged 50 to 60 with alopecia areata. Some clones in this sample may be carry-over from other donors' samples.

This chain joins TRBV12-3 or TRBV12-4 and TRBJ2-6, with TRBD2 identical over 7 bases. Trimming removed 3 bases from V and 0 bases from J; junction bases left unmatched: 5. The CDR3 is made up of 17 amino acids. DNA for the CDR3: TGTGCCAGCAGTTTGTTTGGGGGGGGCTCTGGGGCCAACGTCCTGACTTTC. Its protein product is CASSLFGGGSGANVLTF.

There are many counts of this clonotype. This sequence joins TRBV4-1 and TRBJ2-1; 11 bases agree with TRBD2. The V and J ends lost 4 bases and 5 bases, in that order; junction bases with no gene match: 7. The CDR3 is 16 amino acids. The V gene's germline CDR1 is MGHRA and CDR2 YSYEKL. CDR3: CASSRRLAGQNNEQFF. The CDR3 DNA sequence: TGCGCCAGCAGCCGTAGACTAGCGGGGCAGAACAATGAGCAGTTCTTC.

As DNA, the CDR3 is TGTGCCAGCAGCCCAACCTACCAGAGCTCCTACAATGAGCAGTTCTTC. It codes for CASSPTYQSSYNEQFF. The V call is TRBV11-2, the J call TRBJ2-1; D is unclear. The ends were cut back, 5 bases at V and 0 bases at J, with 14 bases in the middle. The CDR3 loop spans 16 amino acids. Germline V CDR1 and CDR2: SGHAT, FQNNGV.

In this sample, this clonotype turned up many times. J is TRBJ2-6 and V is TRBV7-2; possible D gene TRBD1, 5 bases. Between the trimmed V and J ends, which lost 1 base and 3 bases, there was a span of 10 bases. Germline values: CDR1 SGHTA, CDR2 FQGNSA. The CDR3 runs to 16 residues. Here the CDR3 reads CASSLEQGVGANVLTF. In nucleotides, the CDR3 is TGTGCCAGCAGCTTAGAACAAGGGGTTGGGGCCAACGTCCTGACTTTC. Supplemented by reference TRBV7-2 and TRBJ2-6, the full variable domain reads GAGVSQSPSNKVTEKGKDVELRCDPISGHTALYWYRQSLGQGLEFLIYFQGNSAPDKSGLPSDRFSAERTGGSVSTLTIQRTQQEDSAVYLCASSLEQGVGANVLTFGAGSRLTVL.

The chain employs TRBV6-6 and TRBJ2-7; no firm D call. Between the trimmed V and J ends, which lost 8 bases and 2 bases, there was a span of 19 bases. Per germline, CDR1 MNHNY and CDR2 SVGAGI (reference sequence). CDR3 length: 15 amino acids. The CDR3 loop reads CASSPSARQAYEQYF. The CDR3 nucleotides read TGTGCCAGCTCTCCCTCGGCACGCCAAGCCTACGAGCAGTACTTC.

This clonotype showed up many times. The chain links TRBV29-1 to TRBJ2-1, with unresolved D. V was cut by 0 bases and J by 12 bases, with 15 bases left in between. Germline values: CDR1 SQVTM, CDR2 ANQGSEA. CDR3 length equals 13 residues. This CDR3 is CSVEDQYSLGQFF. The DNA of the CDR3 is TGCAGCGTTGAAGATCAGTACAGCCTGGGGCAGTTCTTC.

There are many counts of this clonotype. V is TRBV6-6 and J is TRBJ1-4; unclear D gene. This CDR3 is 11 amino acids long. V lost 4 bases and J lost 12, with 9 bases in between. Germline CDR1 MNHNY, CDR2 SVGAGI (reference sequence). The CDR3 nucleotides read TGTGCCAGCAGTTTCCCCCGGCAACTGTTTTTT. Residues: CASSFPRQLFF.

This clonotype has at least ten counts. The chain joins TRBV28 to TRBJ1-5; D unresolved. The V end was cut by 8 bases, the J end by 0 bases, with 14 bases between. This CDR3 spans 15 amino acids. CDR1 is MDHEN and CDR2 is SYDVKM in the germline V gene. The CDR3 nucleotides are TGTGCCAGCCTCAGGAACGTAAATAGCAATCAGCCCCAGCATTTT. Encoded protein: CASLRNVNSNQPQHF.

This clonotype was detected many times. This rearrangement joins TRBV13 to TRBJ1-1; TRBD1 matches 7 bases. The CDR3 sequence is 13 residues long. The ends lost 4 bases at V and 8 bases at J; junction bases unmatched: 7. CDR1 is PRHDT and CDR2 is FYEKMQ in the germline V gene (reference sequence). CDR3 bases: TGTGCCAGCAGCTGGGGACAGTTCGCGGAAGCTTTCTTT. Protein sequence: CASSWGQFAEAFF.

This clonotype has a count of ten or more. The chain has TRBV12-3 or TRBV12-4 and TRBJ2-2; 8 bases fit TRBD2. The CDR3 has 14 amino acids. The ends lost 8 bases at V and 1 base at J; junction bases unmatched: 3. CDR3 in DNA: TGTGCCAGCCGGGGGGGGCAGAACACCGGGGAGCTGTTTTTT. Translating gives CASRGGQNTGELFF.